The rows below give T cell receptor beta chains drawn from one sample of a study of blood T cell repertoires in COVID-19. Method: immunoSEQ multiplex PCR; TCRdb's copy keeps in-frame clones and lacks some. Of a few hundred thousand clones listed, around 87% are singletons. Sample: PBMCs or T cells enriched from blood (not recorded which). These receptors originate from a woman in her forties who had recovered from COVID-19. Each CDR3 is given with its conserved first and last residue. The D gene is left open where the match is weak. Clone size, where shown, is once, few, many, or a class for clones that have expanded.

cdr3_nt cdr3_aa j_call v_call d_call clone_size
TGCGCCAGCAGCCAAGATATAGCAACCTTTACCTACGAGCAGTACTTC CASSQDIATFTYEQYF TRBJ2-7 TRBV4-1 NA NA
TGTGCCAGCAGCTTCCGGCCACAGGGACCCTACGAGCAGTACTTC CASSFRPQGPYEQYF TRBJ2-7 TRBV9 NA NA
TGTGCCAGCAGGAGTACCGAAGAAGCTGGAAACACCATATATTTT CASRSTEEAGNTIYF TRBJ1-3 TRBV6-5 NA NA
TGCGCCAGCAGCCAAGTGGGACTAGCGGGAGACACAGATACGCAGTATTTT CASSQVGLAGDTDTQYF TRBJ2-3 TRBV4-3 TRBD2 NA
TGTGCCAGCAGCGAATCCCCCAGGGAAACTGAAGCTTTCTTT CASSESPRETEAFF TRBJ1-1 TRBV5-4 NA NA
TGTGCCAGCAGCTTGACCGGACAGGGCACAGATACGCAGTATTTT CASSLTGQGTDTQYF TRBJ2-3 TRBV7-6 TRBD1 NA
TGTGCCAGTAGTCCCTTGGGCGACCGGAACTATGGCTACACCTTC CASSPLGDRNYGYTF TRBJ1-2 TRBV19 NA NA
TGCGCCAGCAGCCTAGTGGCGGGTGGCTCCTACAATGAGCAGTTCTTC CASSLVAGGSYNEQFF TRBJ2-1 TRBV4-3 NA NA
TGTGCCAGCAGCAGGGGGCCGGATACGCAGTATTTT CASSRGPDTQYF TRBJ2-3 TRBV16 TRBD1 NA
TGTGCCAGCAGTGAACGGGACAGGGTATTGAATACGCAGTATTTT CASSERDRVLNTQYF TRBJ2-3 TRBV6-4 TRBD1 once
TGTGCCAGCCGGGGGGGTGTTCGGGCTGAAGCTTTCTTT CASRGGVRAEAFF TRBJ1-1 TRBV12-3/TRBV12-4 NA NA
TGTGCCAGCAGCTTAGACCGGGGGAGCACAGATACGCAGTATTTT CASSLDRGSTDTQYF TRBJ2-3 TRBV7-2 NA NA
TGTGCCAGCAGCTTAAGTGGTAAAGGGGGAGCTAACTATGGCTACACCTTC CASSLSGKGGANYGYTF TRBJ1-2 TRBV7-9 NA NA
TGTGCTAGTGGTTTGGTACTAGCCACCCGCGATGAGCAGTTCTTC CASGLVLATRDEQFF TRBJ2-1 TRBV12-5 NA NA
TGTGCCAGCAGCACGGGACAGGGGGCGATATTCGAAGCTTTCTTT CASSTGQGAIFEAFF TRBJ1-1 TRBV5-4 TRBD1 NA
TGCGCCAGCAGCCCCGGGAGTTTTACATCCTATAATTCACCCCTCCACTTT CASSPGSFTSYNSPLHF TRBJ1-6 TRBV5-1 NA NA
TGTGCCAGCAGCTTAACTAGCAGGACCTACAATGAGCAGTTCTTC CASSLTSRTYNEQFF TRBJ2-1 TRBV11-2 NA NA
TGTGCCAGCAGCCAAGATGGGAGGAACACTGAAGCTTTCTTT CASSQDGRNTEAFF TRBJ1-1 TRBV3-1/TRBV3-2 NA NA
TGTGCCACCAGCCCACCGGGCGGGAGCACAGATACGCAGTATTTT CATSPPGGSTDTQYF TRBJ2-3 TRBV24-1 NA NA
TGTGCCAGCAGCGCCCTGGGACAGGGGGCCACTGAAGCTTTCTTT CASSALGQGATEAFF TRBJ1-1 TRBV6-2/TRBV6-3 TRBD1 NA
TGCGCCAGCAGCCAAGAACAGGGCTTTAGCGGGGAGCTGTTTTTT CASSQEQGFSGELFF TRBJ2-2 TRBV4-3 NA NA
TGTGCCAGTAGAATAGCGGGAGGGCCGGACAATGAGCAGTTCTTC CASRIAGGPDNEQFF TRBJ2-1 TRBV19 TRBD2 NA
TGTGCCAGCAGCTTAGGATGGGCAGGGGAAAATGAAAAACTGTTTTTT CASSLGWAGENEKLFF TRBJ1-4 TRBV7-9 NA NA
TGTGCCAGCAGCCAAGGGACAGGGGTCACTGAAGCTTTCTTT CASSQGTGVTEAFF TRBJ1-1 TRBV5-8 TRBD1 few
TGTGCCAGCAGTTATACAGGGTTCGAGCAGTACTTC CASSYTGFEQYF TRBJ2-7 TRBV12-3/TRBV12-4 NA NA
TGCGCCAGCAGCTTGCCTCCGGGGGTGGACACCGGGGAGCTGTTTTTT CASSLPPGVDTGELFF TRBJ2-2 TRBV5-1 NA NA
TGTGCCAGCAACTACGAGGATTCACCCCTCCACTTT CASNYEDSPLHF TRBJ1-6 TRBV11-3 NA NA
TGCAGCGTTGTGTCGGGGACAGGGAACACTGAAGCTTTCTTT CSVVSGTGNTEAFF TRBJ1-1 TRBV29-1 TRBD1 NA
TGTGCCAGCAGCATTAGGCCACAGGGTTACTCTGGAAACACCATATATTTT CASSIRPQGYSGNTIYF TRBJ1-3 TRBV13 NA NA
TGTGCAAGTCGCCCCCGAGCAGGAAATAGCAATCAGCCCCAGCATTTT CASRPRAGNSNQPQHF TRBJ1-5 TRBV12-2 NA NA
TGTGCCAGCAGCTTGGGGCGGGTTAGGACAGATACGCAGTATTTT CASSLGRVRTDTQYF TRBJ2-3 TRBV5-8 NA NA
TGTGCCAGTAGTATCGCGCGGAGCCTCAATCAGCCCCAGCATTTT CASSIARSLNQPQHF TRBJ1-5 TRBV19 NA NA
TGTGCCACTAGAGGGACAGGGGATGGCTACACCTTC CATRGTGDGYTF TRBJ1-2 TRBV15 TRBD1 NA
TGCGCCAGCAGCCTGTCGGGGGAGCAGTACTTC CASSLSGEQYF TRBJ2-7 TRBV5-1 NA NA
TGCAGCGTTGTAGACAGGGGAGGGGATACGCAGTATTTT CSVVDRGGDTQYF TRBJ2-3 TRBV29-1 NA once
TGTGCCAGCAGCTTAGCCGGGGGGCGCAGGACAGATACGCAGTATTTT CASSLAGGRRTDTQYF TRBJ2-3 TRBV7-2 NA NA
TGTGCCAGCAGCGTGCAAGGGGCAGAAAGTGAAAAACTGTTTTTT CASSVQGAESEKLFF TRBJ1-4 TRBV9 NA NA
TGTGCCAGCAGCCCTAGCGTAATCACTAGCGCGGTTATCGGGGAGCTGTTTTTT CASSPSVITSAVIGELFF TRBJ2-2 TRBV13 TRBD2 NA
TGTGCCACCAGTGACCGGACAGTCTATGGCTACACCTTC CATSDRTVYGYTF TRBJ1-2 TRBV24-1 NA NA
TGTGCCAGCAGTGTCCAAGGGACTGGAAATGAAAAACTGTTTTTT CASSVQGTGNEKLFF TRBJ1-4 TRBV25-1 NA NA
TGTGCCAGCAGTTACCTACTAGCGTCGGTGGATGAGCAGTTCTTC CASSYLLASVDEQFF TRBJ2-1 TRBV6-2/TRBV6-3 TRBD2 NA
TGTGCCAGCAGCGTAGGCGACAGGGTTGAAAAACTGTTTTTT CASSVGDRVEKLFF TRBJ1-4 TRBV9 TRBD1 NA